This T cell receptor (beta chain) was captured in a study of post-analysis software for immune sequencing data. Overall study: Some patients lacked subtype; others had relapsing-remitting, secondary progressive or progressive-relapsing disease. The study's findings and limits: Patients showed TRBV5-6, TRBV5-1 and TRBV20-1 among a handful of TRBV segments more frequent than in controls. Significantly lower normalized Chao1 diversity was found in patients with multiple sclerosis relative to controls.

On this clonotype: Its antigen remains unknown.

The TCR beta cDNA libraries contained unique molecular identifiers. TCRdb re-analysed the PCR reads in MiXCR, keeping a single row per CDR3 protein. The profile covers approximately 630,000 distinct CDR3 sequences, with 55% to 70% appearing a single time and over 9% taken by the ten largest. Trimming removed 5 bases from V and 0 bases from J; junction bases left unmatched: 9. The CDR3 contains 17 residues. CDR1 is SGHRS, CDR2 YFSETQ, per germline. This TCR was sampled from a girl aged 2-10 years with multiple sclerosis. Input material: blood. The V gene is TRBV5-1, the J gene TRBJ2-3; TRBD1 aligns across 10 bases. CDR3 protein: CASSSGPDRGSTDTQYF. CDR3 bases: TGCGCCAGCAGTTCAGGCCCGGACAGGGGGAGCACAGATACGCAGTATTTT.